The 24 T cell receptor beta chains given below trace back to one sample, sequenced in a study of persistence of HIV-infected CD4 T cells. The libraries were made with immunoSEQ version 4 in survey mode. Data came from immunoSEQ multiplex PCR; TCRdb stores just in-frame clones and leaves some out. The profile shows 40,000 to 45,000 clones, roughly 90% of them singletons. These TCRs' antigens remain unknown. Cells were stimulated nonspecifically with anti-CD3/anti-CD28 magnetic beads. Sorting selected CD4+ T cells upregulating both CD40 ligand and CD69. Sequenced material: CD4+ T cells sorted from PBMCs after approximately 18-hour stimulation, taken from a patient who received antiretroviral therapy. The origin of the receptors is an adult man with HIV who was CMV-seropositive.

The chain combines TRBV5-1 with TRBJ1-6; 8 bases are shared with TRBD1. Germline lookup yields CDR1 SGHRS and CDR2 YFSETQ. The length of the CDR3 is 19 residues. V gave up 0 bases and J gave up 8 bases; unmatched junction bases: 16. The CDR3 DNA reads as TGCGCCAGCAGCTTGGGACGGACAGGGACTGGATTCGTGGATTCACCCCTCCACTTT. It encodes CASSLGRTGTGFVDSPLHF.

A single count supports this clone. This chain connects TRBV28 to TRBJ1-2; D is unclear. Germline lookup yields CDR1 MDHEN and CDR2 SYDVKM. The CDR3 is made up of 13 amino acids. V lost 3 bases and J 4 bases, leaving 9 bases between the germline ends. CDR3 nucleotide sequence: TGTGCCAGCAGTTTTTTGGTCAGCTATGGCTACACCTTC. Translating gives CASSFLVSYGYTF.

The chain is built from TRBV5-1 and TRBJ1-1; tentative D call: TRBD1 (5 bases). V lost 3 bases, J lost 0 bases, and 12 bases lay in between. The CDR3 is made up of 15 amino acids. Germline CDR1 SGHRS, CDR2 YFSETQ. CDR3 loop: CASSWGGALNTEAFF. The DNA for the CDR3 is TGCGCCAGCAGCTGGGGGGGAGCCTTGAACACTGAAGCTTTCTTT.

The chain has TRBV5-4 and TRBJ1-1; possible D gene TRBD1, 6 bases. V was clipped by 1 base and J by 0 bases, with 10 bases between them. CDR3 size: 15 residues. The germline gives CDR1 SGHNT, CDR2 YYREEE (reference sequence). The CDR3 loop is CASSLRGGVNTEAFF. CDR3 nucleotides: TGTGCCAGCAGCTTGAGAGGGGGGGTGAACACTGAAGCTTTCTTT.

The rearrangement links TRBV6-5 to TRBJ1-1, with unresolved D. Between the trimmed V and J ends, which lost 3 bases and 1 base, there was a span of 9 bases. The CDR3 length is 14 residues. The germline V gene encodes CDR1 MNHEY and CDR2 SVGAGI. CDR3 sequence: CASSYGRRNTEAFF. CDR3 nucleotides: TGTGCCAGCAGTTATGGTCGGCGGAACACTGAAGCTTTCTTT.

V gene TRBV7-2 combines with J gene TRBJ2-2; 7 bases map to TRBD2. Per germline, CDR1 SGHTA and CDR2 FQGNSA. This CDR3 has 16 residues. The J segment lost 1 base and the V segment lost 1 base, leaving 3 bases of the junction unmatched. CDR3 coding DNA: TGTGCCAGCAGCTTAGGGGCTAGCGGGAACACCGGGGAGCTGTTTTTT. Protein sequence: CASSLGASGNTGELFF.

The chain carries TRBV10-3 and TRBJ2-7; D is undetermined. This CDR3 region has 15 residues. Germline V gene lookup returns CDR1 ENHRY and CDR2 SYGVKD. With 3 bases removed from V and 1 base from J, the gap between germline ends came to 13 bases. The CDR3 coding sequence is TGTGCCATCAGTGAAGGCTCGTTTCAATCCTACGAGCAGTACTTC. Its protein is CAISEGSFQSYEQYF.

CDR3 sequence (DNA): TGTGCCAGCAGCCAGGGGGCCTACGAGCAGTACTTC. Protein product: CASSQGAYEQYF. The V call is TRBV6-5, the J call TRBJ2-7; TRBD1 matches at 7 bases. This CDR3 contains 12 residues. Unmatched junction bases numbered 1, after V lost 6 bases and J lost 2 bases. Germline CDR1 is MNHEY and CDR2 is SVGAGI.

The V gene is TRBV6-4, the J gene TRBJ1-1; 7 nucleotides agree with TRBD1. The CDR3 has 13 amino acids. Germline V gene lookup returns CDR1 MRHNA and CDR2 SNTAGT. The V segment lost 10 bases and the J segment 5 bases; nucleotides outside the gene matches: 10. The CDR3 coding sequence is TGTGCCACCGAGGGACAGTGGAAGACTGAAGCTTTCTTT. This gives the protein CATEGQWKTEAFF.

This clone has just one count. The rearrangement joins TRBV5-1 to TRBJ2-1; 11 bases agree with TRBD2. Germline CDR1 and CDR2: SGHRS and YFSETQ. The V and J ends lost 3 bases and 9 bases, in that order; junction bases with no gene match: 8. The CDR3 runs 15 residues. In DNA form, the CDR3 reads TGCGCCAGCAGCTCTAAACTAGCGGGGGAGGGTGAGCAGTTCTTC. Its protein product is CASSSKLAGEGEQFF.

CDR3 amino acids: CASSYRSGANVLTF. CDR3 sequence (DNA): TGTGCCAGCAGTTACAGGTCTGGGGCCAACGTCCTGACTTTC. The gene calls are TRBV6-2 or TRBV6-3 and TRBJ2-6; D not resolved. The germline V gene encodes CDR1 MNHEY and CDR2 SVGEGT. Trimming took 2 bases from V and 1 from J, leaving 3 bases between them. The CDR3 length is 14 residues.

This clone was observed a few times. This chain links TRBV10-2 with TRBJ2-1; unclear D gene. CDR1 and CDR2 from the germline V gene are WSHSY and SAAADI. The V end lost 6 bases, the J end lost 9 bases, and 15 bases lay between the germline ends. The CDR3 covers 13 residues. CDR3 coding DNA: TGCGCCAGCAGCCGAACAGAATACGGTGAGCAGTTCTTC. Its protein is CASSRTEYGEQFF.

The chain joins TRBV5-1 to TRBJ2-3; 10 bases map to TRBD2. The CDR3 runs 15 residues. Trimming cost V 7 bases and J 6 bases; bases outside gene matches: 11. From germline, CDR1 is SGHRS and CDR2 YFSETQ. In DNA form, the CDR3 reads TGCGCCAGCGGAAGGAGCGGGGGGGCAAGGGATACGCAGTATTTT. This codes for CASGRSGGARDTQYF.

The chain links TRBV3-1 (or the pseudogene TRBV3-2) to TRBJ2-3; D unresolved. The germline V gene has CDR1 LGHDT and CDR2 YNNKEL (reference sequence). CDR3 length: 15 amino acids. V shed 1 base and J shed 3 bases, with 11 bases lying between them. Here the CDR3 reads CASSQGSRTTDTQYF. As DNA, the CDR3 is TGTGCCAGCAGCCAAGGCTCCCGGACGACAGATACGCAGTATTTT.

The V call is TRBV15, the J call TRBJ1-5, with D maybe TRBD1 (6 bases). Germline lookup yields CDR1 LNHNV and CDR2 YYDKDF (reference sequence). The length of the CDR3 is 15 residues. V lost 5 bases, J lost 7 bases, and 18 bases lay in between. The DNA for the CDR3 is TGTGCCACCAGCCGGAGCCTAACAGGGTCCCAGCCCCAGCATTTT. Protein sequence: CATSRSLTGSQPQHF.

The chain links TRBV18 to TRBJ1-1; TRBD1 aligns across 12 bases. The junction had 6 bases not matched to a gene; V was cut back by 3 bases and J by 1 base. CDR1 KGHSH and CDR2 LQKENI come from the germline V gene. The CDR3 has 17 amino acids. The CDR3 sequence is CASSPLGTGGENTEAFF. The CDR3 nucleotides are TGTGCCAGCTCACCCCTGGGGACAGGGGGCGAGAACACTGAAGCTTTCTTT. The entire variable domain, with the rest obtained from reference TRBV18 and TRBJ1-1, is as follows: NAGVMQNPRHLVRRRGQEARLRCSPMKGHSHVYWYRQLPEEGLKFMVYLQKENIIDESGMPKERFSAEFPKEGPSILRIQQVVRGDSAAYFCASSPLGTGGENTEAFFGQGTRLTVV.

The CDR3 sequence is CASSLTAASNTGELFF. The CDR3 region has the DNA TGTGCCAGCAGCTTAACGGCCGCGTCGAACACCGGGGAGCTGTTTTTT. This chain uses TRBV7-3 with TRBJ2-2; D is ambiguous. The CDR3 consists of 16 residues. V was cut by 0 bases and J by 0 bases, with 8 bases left in between. Germline values: CDR1 SGHTA, CDR2 FQGTGA.

The CDR3 sequence: CASSSGQPGHSNQPQHF. The CDR3 DNA reads TGTGCCAGCAGTTCCGGACAGCCTGGACATAGCAATCAGCCCCAGCATTTT. The chain couples TRBV2 to TRBJ1-5; D possibly corresponds to TRBD1 (6 bases). In germline, CDR1 is SNHLY, CDR2 FYNNEI. V gave up 5 bases and J gave up 0 bases, with 17 bases separating them. The CDR3 is 17 residues long.

The genes are TRBV28 and TRBJ1-1; possibly TRBD1 for D (6 bases). Germline V gene sequence: CDR1 MDHEN, CDR2 SYDVKM. The CDR3 covers 15 residues. V shed 6 bases and J shed 1 base, with 15 bases lying between them. For the CDR3, the DNA is TGTGCCAGCAGGAATGGAGGAGGGGGGAACACTGAAGCTTTCTTT. This sequence encodes CASRNGGGGNTEAFF.

The chain combines TRBV7-8 with TRBJ2-3; D gene ambiguous. CDR3 length: 12 residues. The germline gives CDR1 SGHVS, CDR2 FQNEAQ. Trimming removed 5 bases from V and 2 bases from J, with 5 bases in between. The CDR3 DNA follows: TGTGCCAGCAGCCTCTTCACAGATACGCAGTATTTT. Its protein is CASSLFTDTQYF.

The chain has TRBV28 and TRBJ1-3; TRBD1 is a possible D gene (5 bases). Per germline, CDR1 MDHEN and CDR2 SYDVKM. V lost 5 bases to trimming and J lost 4 bases, with 12 bases between them. CDR3 length equals 14 residues. The CDR3 DNA reads TGTGCCAGCAGTCCCGGGACCTCAGGAAACACCATATATTTT. Translating gives CASSPGTSGNTIYF.

This chain uses TRBV4-2 with TRBJ1-5; D remains ambiguous. CDR1 and CDR2 (germline): LGHNA, YNFKEQ. The CDR3 length is 15 residues. The V end was cut by 0 bases, the J end by 5 bases, with 11 bases between. DNA of the CDR3: TGTGCCAGCAGCCAAGACAGTGACAATCATCAGCCCCAGCATTTT. This codes for CASSQDSDNHQPQHF.

The chain recombines TRBV6-5 with TRBJ1-2; D may be TRBD1 (5 bases). This CDR3 comprises 15 residues. V gave up 0 bases and J gave up 1 base, with 9 bases separating them. Germline lookup yields CDR1 MNHEY and CDR2 SVGAGI. CDR3 sequence: CASSYSIDSNYGYTF. CDR3 DNA sequence: TGTGCCAGCAGTTACTCGATCGACAGTAACTATGGCTACACCTTC.

The rearrangement links TRBV6-6 to TRBJ1-5; D is perhaps TRBD1 (5 bases). The germline V gene has CDR1 MNHNY and CDR2 SVGAGI (reference sequence). The length of the CDR3 is 14 residues. The germline V and J ends were trimmed by 6 bases and 3 bases, with 12 bases remaining between them. For the CDR3, the DNA is TGTGCCAGCAGCCCGGACATGATCAATCAGCCCCAGCATTTT. This gives the protein CASSPDMINQPQHF.